A selection of T cell receptor beta chains follows, all from one sample in a study of Ad26.COV2.S vaccination and SARS-CoV-2 variants. Method: immunoSEQ multiplex PCR; TCRdb's copy keeps in-frame clones and lacks some. Of 300,000 to 350,000 clones detected, roughly 90% appear once; the ten largest clones hold around 5.5%. The sequences come from peripheral blood, collected in a trial of Ad26.COV2.S vaccine versus placebo. These receptors all come from a person between 18 and 59 years old who received the Ad26.COV2.S COVID-19 vaccine or a placebo. Each CDR3 is given with its conserved first and last residue. Fields, in order: V gene, clone size, CDR3 length, J gene, D gene, CDR3 DNA, CDR3 protein. The D gene is left open where the match is weak. Where a row states a size, it is once, few, many or the class of an expanded clone; other rows omit it.

v_gene: TRBV24-1
abundance: .
len: 12
j_gene: TRBJ2-1
d_gene: .
CDR3nt: TGTGCCACCAGTCTGACAGACAATGAGCAGTTCTTC
CDR3aa: CATSLTDNEQFF

v_gene: TRBV10-3
abundance: .
len: 12
j_gene: TRBJ1-6
d_gene: .
CDR3nt: TGTGCCATCAGGGGGACAAATTCACCCCTCCACTTT
CDR3aa: CAIRGTNSPLHF

v_gene: TRBV7-8
abundance: .
len: 18
j_gene: TRBJ2-1
d_gene: .
CDR3nt: TGTGCCAGCAGCCCGCGTCGGGCGATCCAAAGCTCCTACAATGAGCAGTTCTTC
CDR3aa: CASSPRRAIQSSYNEQFF

v_gene: TRBV28
abundance: once
len: 15
j_gene: TRBJ1-4
d_gene: .
CDR3nt: TGTGCCAGCACCCGAGGAGGAGGGGTCGCAGAAAAACTGTTTTTT
CDR3aa: CASTRGGGVAEKLFF

v_gene: TRBV6-1
abundance: .
len: 17
j_gene: TRBJ1-3
d_gene: .
CDR3nt: TGTGCCAGCAGTGAAGCGAGGCCAGGGGTGTACGGAAACACCATATATTTT
CDR3aa: CASSEARPGVYGNTIYF

v_gene: TRBV27
abundance: .
len: 16
j_gene: TRBJ2-3
d_gene: TRBD1
CDR3nt: TGTGCCAGCAGTTTTAGGGCAACAGGGGGCACAGATACGCAGTATTTT
CDR3aa: CASSFRATGGTDTQYF

v_gene: TRBV12-3/TRBV12-4
abundance: .
len: 12
j_gene: TRBJ2-1
d_gene: .
CDR3nt: TGTGCCAGCAGTTCGTATATCTCTGAGCAGTTCTTC
CDR3aa: CASSSYISEQFF

v_gene: TRBV27
abundance: .
len: 15
j_gene: TRBJ1-2
d_gene: .
CDR3nt: TGTGCCAGCAGTCGTACCGGGACACTTAACTATGGCTACACCTTC
CDR3aa: CASSRTGTLNYGYTF

v_gene: TRBV14
abundance: .
len: 22
j_gene: TRBJ2-6
d_gene: .
CDR3nt: TGTGCCAGCAGCCCCATCGCTGGAGGTAGGGGGGAATCACCCTCTGGGGCCAACGTCCTGACTTTC
CDR3aa: CASSPIAGGRGESPSGANVLTF

v_gene: TRBV29-1
abundance: .
len: 15
j_gene: TRBJ1-2
d_gene: .
CDR3nt: TGCAGCGTTGAAGGGGAGGAGGGTTCTAACTATGGCTACACCTTC
CDR3aa: CSVEGEEGSNYGYTF

v_gene: TRBV13
abundance: few
len: 15
j_gene: TRBJ2-7
d_gene: .
CDR3nt: TGTGCCAGCAGCCCCGAACAGGGTTCTGTCTACGAGCAGTACTTC
CDR3aa: CASSPEQGSVYEQYF

v_gene: TRBV27
abundance: .
len: 19
j_gene: TRBJ2-2
d_gene: TRBD2
CDR3nt: TGTGCCAGCAGTCCCCTGGGGCTAGCGGGGGGCAGAAACACCGGGGAGCTGTTTTTT
CDR3aa: CASSPLGLAGGRNTGELFF

v_gene: TRBV6-2/TRBV6-3
abundance: .
len: 16
j_gene: TRBJ1-2
d_gene: .
CDR3nt: TGTGCCAGCAGTATCTCCCCTTTTGGGGGCTACTATGGCTACACCTTC
CDR3aa: CASSISPFGGYYGYTF

v_gene: TRBV7-9
abundance: .
len: 15
j_gene: TRBJ2-7
d_gene: TRBD2
CDR3nt: TGTGCCAGCAGCGTCGGTCCGGGAGGGGCCTACGAGCAGTACTTC
CDR3aa: CASSVGPGGAYEQYF

v_gene: TRBV19
abundance: once
len: 14
j_gene: TRBJ1-5
d_gene: .
CDR3nt: TGTGCCAGTACAATTGACAGTCCCAATCAGCCCCAGCATTTT
CDR3aa: CASTIDSPNQPQHF

v_gene: TRBV4-1
abundance: .
len: 18
j_gene: TRBJ1-1
d_gene: .
CDR3nt: TGCGCCAGCAGCCACGGGACTAGAAAAACGGCTATTACCCCTGAAGCTTTCTTT
CDR3aa: CASSHGTRKTAITPEAFF

v_gene: TRBV7-2
abundance: .
len: 14
j_gene: TRBJ1-1
d_gene: .
CDR3nt: TGTGCCAGCAGCCCACAGGGAGGAAGCACTGAAGCTTTCTTT
CDR3aa: CASSPQGGSTEAFF

v_gene: TRBV5-6
abundance: .
len: 14
j_gene: TRBJ2-1
d_gene: .
CDR3nt: TGTGCCAGCAGCTTGGGCCAGGGGAGCCATGAGCAGTTCTTC
CDR3aa: CASSLGQGSHEQFF

v_gene: TRBV27
abundance: .
len: 15
j_gene: TRBJ1-3
d_gene: .
CDR3nt: TGTGCCAGCAGCCCTAACGGGGGGACTGGAAACACCATATATTTT
CDR3aa: CASSPNGGTGNTIYF

v_gene: TRBV7-9
abundance: few
len: 15
j_gene: TRBJ1-6
d_gene: .
CDR3nt: TGTGCCAGCAGCTTAACCTACTCCTATAATTCACCCCTCCACTTT
CDR3aa: CASSLTYSYNSPLHF

v_gene: TRBV9
abundance: .
len: 16
j_gene: TRBJ2-1
d_gene: .
CDR3nt: TGTGCCAGCAGCCTGACCCTAGGAGGAAGGTACAATGAGCAGTTCTTC
CDR3aa: CASSLTLGGRYNEQFF

v_gene: TRBV9
abundance: .
len: 13
j_gene: TRBJ2-1
d_gene: TRBD2
CDR3nt: TGTGCCAGCAGCGCCGGACTAGGATCCGAGCAGTTCTTC
CDR3aa: CASSAGLGSEQFF

v_gene: TRBV7-6
abundance: .
len: 14
j_gene: TRBJ2-7
d_gene: TRBD1
CDR3nt: TGTGCCAGCAGCTCTGGACAGGGGGCTTACGAGCAGTACTTC
CDR3aa: CASSSGQGAYEQYF

v_gene: TRBV9
abundance: .
len: 17
j_gene: TRBJ2-1
d_gene: TRBD2
CDR3nt: TGTGCCAGCAGCAAGACTAGCGGGGGGTCCCCCTACAATGAGCAGTTCTTC
CDR3aa: CASSKTSGGSPYNEQFF

v_gene: TRBV7-2
abundance: .
len: 14
j_gene: TRBJ1-5
d_gene: .
CDR3nt: TGTGCCAGCAGCCCCGGACAGCTCAATCAGCCCCAGCATTTT
CDR3aa: CASSPGQLNQPQHF

v_gene: TRBV5-4
abundance: .
len: 15
j_gene: TRBJ1-4
d_gene: .
CDR3nt: TGTGCCAGCAGCTTGGCCGGCGGCGGTAATGAAAAACTGTTTTTT
CDR3aa: CASSLAGGGNEKLFF

v_gene: TRBV19
abundance: .
len: 15
j_gene: TRBJ1-1
d_gene: .
CDR3nt: TGTGCCAGTAAGTTCGGAACAGGGCCGGGAACTGAAGCTTTCTTT
CDR3aa: CASKFGTGPGTEAFF

v_gene: TRBV29-1
abundance: .
len: 19
j_gene: TRBJ2-1
d_gene: TRBD2
CDR3nt: TGCAGCGTTGAAGGTCCTCCTTTGAGCGGGAGGAACTCCTACAATGAGCAGTTCTTC
CDR3aa: CSVEGPPLSGRNSYNEQFF

v_gene: TRBV7-6
abundance: .
len: 17
j_gene: TRBJ2-2
d_gene: .
CDR3nt: TGTGCCAGCAGAGGGGACGGCCTTGGGGTTAACACCGGGGAGCTGTTTTTT
CDR3aa: CASRGDGLGVNTGELFF

v_gene: TRBV7-9
abundance: few
len: 13
j_gene: TRBJ1-6
d_gene: .
CDR3nt: TGTGCCAGCAGCCCCTTTAAGGGTTCAACCCTCCACTTT
CDR3aa: CASSPFKGSTLHF

v_gene: TRBV2
abundance: .
len: 15
j_gene: TRBJ2-3
d_gene: TRBD1
CDR3nt: TGTGCCAGCTGTTCAGGACAGGGTTCCGGGAATACGCAGTATTTT
CDR3aa: CASCSGQGSGNTQYF

v_gene: TRBV11-2
abundance: .
len: 13
j_gene: TRBJ1-5
d_gene: .
CDR3nt: TGTGCCAGCAGCTTAACGGCAAATCAGCCCCAGCATTTT
CDR3aa: CASSLTANQPQHF

v_gene: TRBV28
abundance: .
len: 15
j_gene: TRBJ2-5
d_gene: TRBD2
CDR3nt: TGTGCCAGCAGTCCCTTTACTAGCGGCGGGGAGACCCAGTACTTC
CDR3aa: CASSPFTSGGETQYF

v_gene: TRBV9
abundance: .
len: 15
j_gene: TRBJ2-3
d_gene: .
CDR3nt: TGTGCCAGCAGTGCTATAGCGTGGGGCACAGATACGCAGTATTTT
CDR3aa: CASSAIAWGTDTQYF

v_gene: TRBV2
abundance: .
len: 16
j_gene: TRBJ2-3
d_gene: TRBD2
CDR3nt: TGTGCCAGCAGTGGTCCGGGACTAGCGGTTACAGATACGCAGTATTTT
CDR3aa: CASSGPGLAVTDTQYF

v_gene: TRBV6-6
abundance: .
len: 13
j_gene: TRBJ1-2
d_gene: TRBD1
CDR3nt: TGTGCCAGCAGTTACGAGCCAGGGGGCAGCTACACCTTC
CDR3aa: CASSYEPGGSYTF

v_gene: TRBV11-1
abundance: .
len: 13
j_gene: TRBJ2-1
d_gene: TRBD2
CDR3nt: TGTGCCAGCAGTCACGGCGGGAGTGGTGAGCAGTTCTTC
CDR3aa: CASSHGGSGEQFF

v_gene: TRBV5-6
abundance: .
len: 14
j_gene: TRBJ1-1
d_gene: .
CDR3nt: TGTGCCAGCAGCCCTAACACGGGAGAGGCTGAAGCTTTCTTT
CDR3aa: CASSPNTGEAEAFF

v_gene: TRBV2
abundance: .
len: 15
j_gene: TRBJ2-1
d_gene: .
CDR3nt: TGTGCCAGCAGTGAGTCCCTAGAATTGGACAATGAGCAGTTCTTC
CDR3aa: CASSESLELDNEQFF

v_gene: TRBV19
abundance: .
len: 14
j_gene: TRBJ2-2
d_gene: .
CDR3nt: TGTGCCAGTAGTATAGGCAGGTATACCGGGGAGCTGTTTTTT
CDR3aa: CASSIGRYTGELFF

v_gene: TRBV4-3
abundance: .
len: 15
j_gene: TRBJ1-2
d_gene: .
CDR3nt: TGCGCCAGCAGCCAAGAAGGGGTGGGTGACTATGGCTACACCTTC
CDR3aa: CASSQEGVGDYGYTF

v_gene: TRBV5-1
abundance: .
len: 14
j_gene: TRBJ1-1
d_gene: .
CDR3nt: TGCGCCAGCAGCTTGGCATCAGGGCACACTGAAGCTTTCTTT
CDR3aa: CASSLASGHTEAFF

v_gene: TRBV4-3
abundance: .
len: 15
j_gene: TRBJ2-4
d_gene: TRBD2
CDR3nt: TGCGCCAGCAGCCAAGACGTAGCGGGGGTTCGCATTCAGTACTTC
CDR3aa: CASSQDVAGVRIQYF

v_gene: TRBV6-2/TRBV6-3
abundance: .
len: 14
j_gene: TRBJ1-3
d_gene: .
CDR3nt: TGTGCCAGCAGTTCGGACATGGCTGGAAACACCATATATTTT
CDR3aa: CASSSDMAGNTIYF

v_gene: TRBV11-2
abundance: once
len: 13
j_gene: TRBJ2-2
d_gene: .
CDR3nt: TGTGCCAGCAGCTTGACAAACACCGGGGAGCTGTTTTTT
CDR3aa: CASSLTNTGELFF

v_gene: TRBV11-1
abundance: .
len: 15
j_gene: TRBJ2-3
d_gene: .
CDR3nt: TGTGCCAGCAGCCTGGACAGCCTAAGCACAGATACGCAGTATTTT
CDR3aa: CASSLDSLSTDTQYF

v_gene: TRBV7-2
abundance: .
len: 14
j_gene: TRBJ1-6
d_gene: .
CDR3nt: TGTGCCAGCAGCGGCACGGGCATCGGTTCACCCCTCCACTTT
CDR3aa: CASSGTGIGSPLHF

v_gene: TRBV2
abundance: .
len: 13
j_gene: TRBJ1-5
d_gene: .
CDR3nt: TGTGCCAGCAGTGCTCTCTATGGTCAGCCCCAGCATTTT
CDR3aa: CASSALYGQPQHF

v_gene: TRBV11-2
abundance: .
len: 14
j_gene: TRBJ2-7
d_gene: TRBD2
CDR3nt: TGTGCCAGCAGCTCGGGGACTAGCCGATACGAGCAGTACTTC
CDR3aa: CASSSGTSRYEQYF

v_gene: TRBV7-2
abundance: once
len: 16
j_gene: TRBJ1-1
d_gene: .
CDR3nt: TGTGCCAGCAGCCCATTCACAGGGCACCTGAACACTGAAGCTTTCTTT
CDR3aa: CASSPFTGHLNTEAFF

v_gene: TRBV28
abundance: .
len: 15
j_gene: TRBJ1-2
d_gene: .
CDR3nt: TGTGCCAGCAGCCCTTACAGCTCCCTCAACTATGGCTACACCTTC
CDR3aa: CASSPYSSLNYGYTF

v_gene: TRBV19
abundance: .
len: 14
j_gene: TRBJ1-5
d_gene: .
CDR3nt: TGTGCCAGTAGTCGGGGGGTCTTCAATCAGCCCCAGCATTTT
CDR3aa: CASSRGVFNQPQHF